These T cell receptor beta chains were read from a single sample in a study of blood T cells in healthy people across ages. TCRdb re-analysed the 5' RACE reads in MiXCR, keeping a single row per CDR3 protein. The profile covers some 1.4 million distinct CDR3 sequences, with around 42% appearing a single time and approximately 7.9% taken by the ten largest. The sample comprised blood. These TCRs come from a young woman in good health. Both conserved end residues are part of each CDR3. The D gene is left open where the match is weak. Some rows have no size entry. The others give once, few or many, or a class for an expanded clone.

clone size,V gene,D gene,J gene,CDR3 DNA,CDR3 protein
few,TRBV12-3/TRBV12-4,NA,TRBJ2-5,TGTGCCAGCGGACTAAGAAAAGAGACCCAGTACTTC,CASGLRKETQYF
few,TRBV7-2,TRBD2,TRBJ2-3,TGTGCCAGCAGCCCAGCAGTAGCGGGGGGCACAGATACGCAGTATTTT,CASSPAVAGGTDTQYF
NA,TRBV6-1,TRBD1,TRBJ1-1,TGTGCCAGCAGTATAGGACAGGGAAGTACTGAAGCTTTCTTT,CASSIGQGSTEAFF
few,TRBV4-1,NA,TRBJ2-1,TGCGCCAGCAGCCAAGATCCGGATTACAATGAGCAGTTCTTC,CASSQDPDYNEQFF
few,TRBV5-1,TRBD2,TRBJ2-1,TGCGCCAGCACCTCATCTAGCGGACCAAATGAGCAGTTCTTC,CASTSSSGPNEQFF
NA,TRBV20-1,NA,TRBJ2-7,TGCAGTGCTCCCGTTCCGGGGGCGGCCTACGAGCAGTACTTC,CSAPVPGAAYEQYF
few,TRBV12-3/TRBV12-4,NA,TRBJ1-6,TGTGCCAGCAGGGGGGGGCGTGATTCACCCCTCCACTTT,CASRGGRDSPLHF
NA,TRBV20-1,NA,TRBJ2-3,TGCAGTGCTAGCACACCATATAGTACAGATACGCAGTATTTT,CSASTPYSTDTQYF
NA,TRBV5-1,TRBD1,TRBJ2-5,TGCGCCAGCAGCTTTCCCTCGACAGGGGCAAAAGAGGCCCAGTACTTC,CASSFPSTGAKEAQYF
once,TRBV6-1,NA,TRBJ1-1,TGTGCCAGCAGTGAATTCGGGATAAATGAAGCTTTCTTT,CASSEFGINEAFF
NA,TRBV25-1,NA,TRBJ1-2,TGTGCCAGCACTGGGGCGGACTATGGCTACACCTTC,CASTGADYGYTF
NA,TRBV4-2,NA,TRBJ2-7,TGTGCCAGCAGCCAAGGGGATGCGGCAGGAGGTTACGAGCAGTACTTC,CASSQGDAAGGYEQYF
few,TRBV29-1,NA,TRBJ2-5,TGCAGCGGGGGGGAATTACAAGAGACCCAGTACTTC,CSGGELQETQYF
few,TRBV14,NA,TRBJ2-1,TGTGCCAGCAGCCAAGAACACACCCGAAGCTCCTACAATGAGCAGTTCTTC,CASSQEHTRSSYNEQFF
few,TRBV12-3/TRBV12-4,NA,TRBJ1-2,TGTGCCAGCAGTTTAGCGGGGTCTGGGGGCTATGGCTACACCTTC,CASSLAGSGGYGYTF
NA,TRBV7-2,NA,TRBJ1-1,TGTGCCAGCAGCTACAGGACACAAGCTGAAGCTTTCTTT,CASSYRTQAEAFF
NA,TRBV29-1,TRBD1,TRBJ1-5,TGCAGCGTAGGGGAGGGGACAGGGGATCTTCAGCCCCAGCATTTT,CSVGEGTGDLQPQHF
few,TRBV29-1,NA,TRBJ2-5,TGCAGCGTTGAAGCCCTCCGAAGGGAGACCCAGTACTTC,CSVEALRRETQYF
NA,TRBV5-1,NA,TRBJ1-1,TGCGCCAGCAGCTTGGGCGGGGGGGGCCAGAACACTGAAGCTTTCTTT,CASSLGGGGQNTEAFF
NA,TRBV5-8,NA,TRBJ1-2,TGTGCCAGCAGCAAGCGGGGGGACCCTAACTATGGCTACACCTTC,CASSKRGDPNYGYTF
once,TRBV6-5,NA,TRBJ1-6,TGTGCCAGCAGTTACGCGGCGACCGGTCCCCTCCACTTT,CASSYAATGPLHF
NA,TRBV2,NA,TRBJ1-1,TGTGCCAGCAGTGCCCAGCAGAACACTGAAGCTTTCTTT,CASSAQQNTEAFF
few,TRBV7-9,TRBD2,TRBJ2-7,TGTGCCAGCAGCTTAGGACTAGCCCTTTACGAGCAGTACTTC,CASSLGLALYEQYF
NA,TRBV7-9,NA,TRBJ2-7,TGTGCCAGCAGCTTACAGCGCGAGCAGTACTTC,CASSLQREQYF
NA,TRBV7-9,TRBD1,TRBJ2-6,TGTGCCAGCACCTCACCGGGACAGGGACGCTCTGGGGCCAACGTCCTGACTTTC,CASTSPGQGRSGANVLTF
NA,TRBV7-2,TRBD2,TRBJ2-2,TGTGCCAGCAGCCAAGCGGGAAGGTGGACCGGGGAGCTGTTTTTT,CASSQAGRWTGELFF
NA,TRBV4-1,NA,TRBJ2-7,TGCACCAGCAGCCTAACCCTCTCTAGTCGGGGGTACGAGCAGTACTTC,CTSSLTLSSRGYEQYF
NA,TRBV3-1,TRBD2,TRBJ2-5,TGTGCCAGCAGCCCCAGGGTAAAGGGGCGGGAGGGCCCCCAAGAGACCCAGTACTTC,CASSPRVKGREGPQETQYF
NA,TRBV6-5,NA,TRBJ1-1,TGTGCCAGCAGTTACTCGGGAGGGGAGTTCGCTGAAGCTTTCTTT,CASSYSGGEFAEAFF
NA,TRBV28,TRBD1,TRBJ1-1,TGTGCCAGCAGTCCCGGGACAGGGTCGAGGGCTGAAGCTTTCTTT,CASSPGTGSRAEAFF
many,TRBV29-1,NA,TRBJ2-7,TGCAGCGTTGAAGATCGTTCCGGGACCTACGAGCAGTACTTC,CSVEDRSGTYEQYF
NA,TRBV11-2,NA,TRBJ2-6,TGTGCCAGCAGCTTAGCTCAGAGCTCTGGGGCCAACGTCCTGACTTTC,CASSLAQSSGANVLTF
few,TRBV28,TRBD1,TRBJ1-4,TGTGCCAGCAGTTTCCTCCCAGTAAACAGGGGTCCTAATGAAAAACTGTTTTTT,CASSFLPVNRGPNEKLFF
few,TRBV28,NA,TRBJ1-5,TGTGCCAGCAGTTATGAGACAGCCGGATGGAATCAGCCCCAGCATTTT,CASSYETAGWNQPQHF
NA,TRBV10-2,TRBD1,TRBJ2-5,TGCGCCAGCAGTGAGTCGGGGAACAGGGGAGAGCAGTACTTC,CASSESGNRGEQYF
NA,TRBV20-1,NA,TRBJ2-1,TGCAGTGCCGGCAGAGGTAACAATGAGCAGTTCTTC,CSAGRGNNEQFF
NA,TRBV12-3/TRBV12-4,TRBD2,TRBJ2-3,TGTGCCAGCAGTTCCCCCAGGCGGGAGACAGATACGCAGTATTTT,CASSSPRRETDTQYF
NA,TRBV12-3/TRBV12-4,NA,TRBJ2-1,TGTGCCAGCAGTGCCAAGTATGAGCAGTTCTTC,CASSAKYEQFF
few,TRBV28,TRBD2,TRBJ2-5,TGTGCCAGCAGTCCCCCCCTTGCGGGGGGGGCCACCCAGTACTTC,CASSPPLAGGATQYF
once,TRBV20-1,TRBD2,TRBJ2-7,TGCAGTGCTAGAGGTGGGGCTAGCGGGAGTGGATGCGAGCAGTACTTC,CSARGGASGSGCEQYF
NA,TRBV28,NA,TRBJ2-5,TGTGCCAGCGGGCAATTGGGGCAGTACTTC,CASGQLGQYF
NA,TRBV30,TRBD1,TRBJ2-7,TGTGCCTGGAGTGTGGGGACAGGGGGAAACGAGCAGTACTTC,CAWSVGTGGNEQYF
NA,TRBV10-3,TRBD2,TRBJ2-1,TGTGCCATGACTAACAGCGGGGGCCCATACAATGAGCAGTTCTTC,CAMTNSGGPYNEQFF
few,TRBV29-1,TRBD2,TRBJ2-3,TGCAGGGGTACTAGCGGAGATACGCAGTATTTT,CRGTSGDTQYF
NA,TRBV21-1,NA,TRBJ2-1,TGTGCCAGCAGCCCTCGGATGTACAATGAGCAGTTCTTC,CASSPRMYNEQFF
NA,TRBV6-1,NA,TRBJ2-3,TGTGCCAGCAGTGACCCGTCGGGGGCAACAGATACGCAGTATTTT,CASSDPSGATDTQYF
few,TRBV4-1,NA,TRBJ2-7,TGCGCCAGCAGCCCGGGGCAGGAAGGCTACGAGCAGTACTTC,CASSPGQEGYEQYF
NA,TRBV12-3/TRBV12-4,TRBD1,TRBJ1-1,TGTGCCAGCACCAGACAGGGGGGGGGCTCTGAAGCTTTCTTT,CASTRQGGGSEAFF
NA,TRBV6-5,NA,TRBJ2-7,TGTGCCAGCAGCCGCGGGGCTCGGGTAGCCTACAATGAGCAGTACTTC,CASSRGARVAYNEQYF
few,TRBV20-1,NA,TRBJ1-2,TGCAGTGCTAGCCCGGGACTTACGGCGGGCTATGGCTACACCTTC,CSASPGLTAGYGYTF
NA,TRBV5-4,NA,TRBJ1-2,TGTGCCAGCAGCGCCCTCAACCTTGTTAACTATGGCTACACCTTC,CASSALNLVNYGYTF
few,TRBV5-1,NA,TRBJ2-3,TGCGCCAGCAGCCTAGAGACCGGGACGAGCACAGATACGCAGTATTTT,CASSLETGTSTDTQYF
NA,TRBV10-2,TRBD1,TRBJ2-1,TGCGCCAGCAGTGACACAGGGGCTTTTTCCTACAATGAGCAGTTCTTC,CASSDTGAFSYNEQFF
few,TRBV3-1,NA,TRBJ1-1,TGTGCCAGCAGCCGGGGGAGCTTTGAAGCTTTCTTT,CASSRGSFEAFF
NA,TRBV2,TRBD1,TRBJ2-4,TGTGCCAGCAGTGTGGGACAGGGCAAGAACATTCAGTACTTC,CASSVGQGKNIQYF
NA,TRBV24-1,NA,TRBJ2-4,TGTGCCACCAGTGATTCTACAGAAGTCCTACGATTTGGGCAGTACTTC,CATSDSTEVLRFGQYF
few,TRBV20-1,TRBD2,TRBJ2-7,TGCAGTGCTAGAGCGTGGGAGGGTAACGAGCAGTACTTC,CSARAWEGNEQYF
NA,TRBV7-6,NA,TRBJ2-7,TGTGCCAGCAGCTTTGAGGGGGAGGGAAACGAGCAGTACTTC,CASSFEGEGNEQYF